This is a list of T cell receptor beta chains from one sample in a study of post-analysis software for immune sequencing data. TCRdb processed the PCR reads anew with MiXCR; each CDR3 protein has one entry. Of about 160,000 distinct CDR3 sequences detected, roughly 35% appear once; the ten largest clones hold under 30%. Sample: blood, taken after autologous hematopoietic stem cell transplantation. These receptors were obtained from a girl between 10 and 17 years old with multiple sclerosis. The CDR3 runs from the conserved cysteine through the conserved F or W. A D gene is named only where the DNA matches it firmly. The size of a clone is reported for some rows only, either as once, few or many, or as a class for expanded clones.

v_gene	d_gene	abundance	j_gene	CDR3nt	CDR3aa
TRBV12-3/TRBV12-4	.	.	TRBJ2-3	TGTGCCAGCAGCCCTCGCAGCCCTAGCACAGATACGCAGTATTTT	CASSPRSPSTDTQYF
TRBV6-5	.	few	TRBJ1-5	TGTGCCAGCAGTCCAGGGAGAAGGCAGCCCCAGCATTTT	CASSPGRRQPQHF
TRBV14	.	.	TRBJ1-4	TGTGCCAGCAGCCGGACGGTAACAACTAATGAAAAACTGTTTTTT	CASSRTVTTNEKLFF
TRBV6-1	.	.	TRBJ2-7	TGTGCCAGCAGCGTGACAGGGACTCGGGAGCAGTACTTC	CASSVTGTREQYF
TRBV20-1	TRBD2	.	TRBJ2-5	TGCAGTGCTAGTCGGTTAGCGGGAGGGATGGGGACCCAGTACTTC	CSASRLAGGMGTQYF
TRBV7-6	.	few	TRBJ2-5	TGTGCCAGCAGCGCAGGGCTTGGGGGGTACCAAGAGACCCAGTACTTC	CASSAGLGGYQETQYF
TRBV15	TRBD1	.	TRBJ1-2	TGTGCCACCAGCAGGGACAGGGTCAATGGCTACACCTTC	CATSRDRVNGYTF
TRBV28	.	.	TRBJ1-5	TGTGCCAGCTTCTCCACTAATCAGCCCCAGCATTTT	CASFSTNQPQHF
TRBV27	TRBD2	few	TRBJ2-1	TGTGCCAGCAGTCCGGATCTAGCGGGAGGGGTCGATGAGCAGTTCTTC	CASSPDLAGGVDEQFF
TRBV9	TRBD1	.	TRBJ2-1	TGTGCCAGCAGCGGACAGGGACCGGGGTACGATGAGCAGTTCTTC	CASSGQGPGYDEQFF
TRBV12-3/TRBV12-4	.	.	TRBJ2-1	TGTGCCAGCAGTCTCCCTCGGGGGAGCTCCTACAATGAGCAGTTCTTC	CASSLPRGSSYNEQFF
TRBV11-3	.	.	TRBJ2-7	TGTGCCAGCAGCTTAGGACCAAAACGCCCACCCTACGAGCAGTACTTC	CASSLGPKRPPYEQYF
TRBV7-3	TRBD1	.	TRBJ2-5	TGTGCCAGCAGCTTGTACAGGGGAGAGACCCAGTACTTC	CASSLYRGETQYF
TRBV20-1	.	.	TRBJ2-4	TGCAGTGCTAGAGATCTTAATCTAGCCAAAAACATTCAGTACTTC	CSARDLNLAKNIQYF
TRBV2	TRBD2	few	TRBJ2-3	TGTGCCACCCAGGCGGCGGGAGGCCCAATTAGCACAGATACGCAGTATTTT	CATQAAGGPISTDTQYF
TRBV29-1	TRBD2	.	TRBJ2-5	TGCAGCGGGGGGACTACCGCGGAGACCCAGTACTTC	CSGGTTAETQYF
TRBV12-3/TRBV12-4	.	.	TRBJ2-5	TGTGCCAGCAGTTTAATGCCAGGGAGATGGTACTTC	CASSLMPGRWYF
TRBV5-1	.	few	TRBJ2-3	TGCGCCAGCAGCTTGGGCGTGGACACAGATACGCAGTATTTT	CASSLGVDTDTQYF
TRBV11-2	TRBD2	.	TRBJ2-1	TGTGCCAGCAGCCGTGCTAGCGGGAGGGCCTGGGATGAGCAGTTCTTC	CASSRASGRAWDEQFF
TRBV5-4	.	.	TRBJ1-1	TGTGCCAGCAGGGGTAGGGGGGTGAACACTGAAGCTTTCTTT	CASRGRGVNTEAFF
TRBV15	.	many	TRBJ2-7	TGTGCCACCAGCAGAGATCAGGACGGCTACGAGCAGTACTTC	CATSRDQDGYEQYF
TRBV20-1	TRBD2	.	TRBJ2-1	TGCAGTGCTAAACGGACTAGTTCGTCGAATGAGCAGTTCTTC	CSAKRTSSSNEQFF
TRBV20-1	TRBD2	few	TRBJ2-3	TGCAGTGCTAGATCCGGAGCGGGAGGGCCACCTGGCACAGATACGCAGTATTTT	CSARSGAGGPPGTDTQYF
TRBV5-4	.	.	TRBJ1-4	TGTGCCAGCAGCCTTGGAGGGGTTGGCGAAAAACTGTTTTTT	CASSLGGVGEKLFF
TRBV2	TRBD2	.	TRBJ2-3	TGTGCCAGCAGTGGACCGGGACTAGCGGGGAGAACTAGCACAGATACGCAGTATTTT	CASSGPGLAGRTSTDTQYF
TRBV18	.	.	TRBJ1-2	TGTGCCAGCTCCCCGGACAGAGACAACTATGGCTACACCTTC	CASSPDRDNYGYTF
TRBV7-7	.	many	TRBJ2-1	TGTGCTAGCAGCTTGGGACCGAACAATGAGCAGTTCTTC	CASSLGPNNEQFF
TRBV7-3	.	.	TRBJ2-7	TGTGCCAGCAGCTTAGGCGAGACTAGTATCTTCTACGAGCAGTACTTC	CASSLGETSIFYEQYF
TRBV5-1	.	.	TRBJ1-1	TGCGCCAGCAGCTTGGATTCCCCAGCAACCCTTAACATGAACACTGAAGCTTTCTTT	CASSLDSPATLNMNTEAFF
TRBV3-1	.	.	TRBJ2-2	TGTGCCAGCAGCCAAAGGGGGTCCGTTGACACCGGGGAGCTGTTTTTT	CASSQRGSVDTGELFF
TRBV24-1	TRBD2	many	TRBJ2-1	TGTGCCACCAGCAGACCGGGACTAGACTACAATGAGCAGTTCTTC	CATSRPGLDYNEQFF
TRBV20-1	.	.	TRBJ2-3	TGCAGTGCCAGGGAGAGAGGAGTTCCACCTACGCAGTATTTT	CSARERGVPPTQYF
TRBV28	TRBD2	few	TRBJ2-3	TGTGCCAGCAGAAAAACTTTAGCGGGAGTCGGGCGCGGGGATACGCAGTATTTT	CASRKTLAGVGRGDTQYF
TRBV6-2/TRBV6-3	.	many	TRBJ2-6	TGTGCCAGCAGCCCCCAGTCAGGTGGGGCCAACGTCCTGACTTTC	CASSPQSGGANVLTF
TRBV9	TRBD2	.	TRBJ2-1	TGTGCCAGCAGCAACTCTCTAGCGGGAGGGCCTGATGAGCAGTTCTTC	CASSNSLAGGPDEQFF